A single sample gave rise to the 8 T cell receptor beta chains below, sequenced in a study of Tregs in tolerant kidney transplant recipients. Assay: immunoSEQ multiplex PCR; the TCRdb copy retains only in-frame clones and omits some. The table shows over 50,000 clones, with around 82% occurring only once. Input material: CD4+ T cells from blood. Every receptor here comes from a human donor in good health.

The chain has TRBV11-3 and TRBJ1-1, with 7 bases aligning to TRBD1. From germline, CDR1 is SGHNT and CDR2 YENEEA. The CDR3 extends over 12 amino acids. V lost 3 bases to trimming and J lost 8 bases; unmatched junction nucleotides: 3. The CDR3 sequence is CASSLMDREAFF. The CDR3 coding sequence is TGTGCCAGCAGCTTGATGGACAGGGAAGCTTTCTTT.

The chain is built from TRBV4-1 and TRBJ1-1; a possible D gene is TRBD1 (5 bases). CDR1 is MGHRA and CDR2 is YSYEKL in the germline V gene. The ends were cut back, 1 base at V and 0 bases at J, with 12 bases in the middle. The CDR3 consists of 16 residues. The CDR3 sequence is CASSQVPRGVNTEAFF. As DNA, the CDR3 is TGCGCCAGCAGCCAAGTTCCGCGGGGCGTGAACACTGAAGCTTTCTTT.

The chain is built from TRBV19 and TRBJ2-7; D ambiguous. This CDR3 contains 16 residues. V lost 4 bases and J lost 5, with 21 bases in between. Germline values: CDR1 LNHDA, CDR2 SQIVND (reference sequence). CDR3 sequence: CASSTYSGTTLNEQYF. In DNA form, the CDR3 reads TGTGCCAGTAGTACCTACTCCGGTACTACGCTCAACGAGCAGTACTTC. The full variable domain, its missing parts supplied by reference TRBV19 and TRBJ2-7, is DGGITQSPKYLFRKEGQNVTLSCEQNLNHDAMYWYRQDPGQGLRLIYYSQIVNDFQKGDIAEGYSVSREKKESFPLTVTSAQKNPTAFYLCASSTYSGTTLNEQYFGPGTRLTVT.

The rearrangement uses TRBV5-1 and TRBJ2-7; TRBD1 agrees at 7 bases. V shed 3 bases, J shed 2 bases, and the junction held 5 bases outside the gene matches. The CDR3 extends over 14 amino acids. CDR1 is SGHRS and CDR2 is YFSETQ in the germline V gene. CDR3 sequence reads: CASSSPGQPYEQYF. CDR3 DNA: TGCGCCAGCAGCTCCCCGGGACAGCCCTACGAGCAGTACTTC.

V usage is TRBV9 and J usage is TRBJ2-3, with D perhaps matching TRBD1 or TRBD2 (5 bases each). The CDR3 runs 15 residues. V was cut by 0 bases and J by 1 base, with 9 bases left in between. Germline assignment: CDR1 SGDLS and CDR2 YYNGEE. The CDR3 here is CASSVEPGRTDTQYF. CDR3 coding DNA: TGTGCCAGCAGCGTAGAGCCGGGGCGCACAGATACGCAGTATTTT.

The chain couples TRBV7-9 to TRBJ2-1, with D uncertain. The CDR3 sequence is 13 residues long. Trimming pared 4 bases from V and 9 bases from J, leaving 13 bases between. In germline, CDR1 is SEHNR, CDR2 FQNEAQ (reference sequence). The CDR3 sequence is CASSSGRAAEQFF. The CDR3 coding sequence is TGTGCCAGCAGCTCTGGGCGAGCTGCTGAGCAGTTCTTC.

The CDR3 loop is CASSFRGAGTEAFF. The CDR3 nucleotides read TGTGCCAGCAGTTTTCGGGGGGCAGGCACTGAAGCTTTCTTT. The rearrangement links TRBV27 to TRBJ1-1; possibly TRBD1 for D (6 bases). Germline V gene sequence: CDR1 MNHEY, CDR2 SMNVEV (reference sequence). The CDR3 consists of 14 residues. The V end was cut by 3 bases, the J end by 4 bases, with 12 bases between.

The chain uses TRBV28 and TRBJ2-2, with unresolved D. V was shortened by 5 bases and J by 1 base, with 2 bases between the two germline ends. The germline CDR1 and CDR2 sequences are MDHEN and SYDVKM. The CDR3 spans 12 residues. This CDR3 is CASSLNTGELFF. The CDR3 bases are TGTGCCAGCAGTCTGAACACCGGGGAGCTGTTTTTT.